These 20 T cell receptor beta chains came from one sample sequenced in a study of immune evolution from preneoplasia to lung adenocarcinoma. Here immunoSEQ multiplex PCR was the method, and the copy in TCRdb shows in-frame clones only, minus some. Found here are around 9,300 clones, roughly three quarters of them singletons; the top ten hold around 12%. Specimen: FFPE lung adenocarcinoma in situ tissue. The receptors derive from a person of 80 years or more with lung adenocarcinoma.

The rearrangement links TRBV6-5 to TRBJ1-2; D is perhaps TRBD1 (6 bases). V lost 1 base and J 2 bases, leaving 8 bases between the germline ends. The germline V gene has CDR1 MNHEY and CDR2 SVGAGI. This CDR3 contains 14 residues. The CDR3: CASSYLGQNYGYTF. For the CDR3, the DNA is TGTGCCAGCAGTTACTTAGGACAGAACTATGGCTACACCTTC.

This clone was seen a handful of times. The chain couples TRBV18 to TRBJ2-7, with 11 bases that match TRBD1. Trimming took 4 bases from V and 7 from J; bases not matched to a gene: 9. The germline CDR1 and CDR2 sequences are KGHSH and LQKENI. The CDR3 is made up of 15 amino acids. CDR3 in DNA: TGTGCCAGCTCACGGCCGGGACAGGGGGTTACGGAGCAGTACTTC. It specifies CASSRPGQGVTEQYF.

This clone is medium-sized within its sample. This chain connects TRBV29-1 to TRBJ2-3; D might be TRBD2 (5 bases). This CDR3 region has 15 residues. Germline CDR1 is SQVTM and CDR2 is ANQGSEA. The V and J ends lost 1 base and 1 base respectively, with 12 bases between them. CDR3 DNA sequence: TGCAGCGTTGAAGTTCGGACTCGCGGCACAGATACGCAGTATTTT. Protein: CSVEVRTRGTDTQYF.

The chain links TRBV7-6 to TRBJ2-3, with 9 bases fitting TRBD2. The CDR3 sequence is 15 residues long. The V segment lost 5 bases and the J segment 0 bases; nucleotides outside the gene matches: 3. CDR1 SGHVS and CDR2 FNYEAQ come from the germline V gene. CDR3 bases: TGTGCCAGCAGCCCGCGGGGGGGGAGCACAGATACGCAGTATTTT. It codes for CASSPRGGSTDTQYF.

This clone appeared a single time. The chain links TRBV21-1 to TRBJ1-5. TRBV21-1 is given as a pseudogene. CDR3 length equals 16 residues. Here the CDR3 DNA reads TGTGCCAGCAGCATTGGAATACTGGGGAGAAGTCAGCCCCAGCATTTT. It codes for CASSIGILGRSQPQHF.

CDR3 DNA: TGTGCCAGCAGTTTTCTACAGGGTATTGGCAATGAGCAGTTCTTC. Protein sequence: CASSFLQGIGNEQFF. This chain connects TRBV27 to TRBJ2-1; weak D call: TRBD1 (6 bases). V dropped 3 bases and J dropped 6 bases, with 15 bases sitting between them. Germline V gives CDR1 MNHEY, CDR2 SMNVEV (reference sequence). This CDR3 has 15 amino acids.

This clone was found once. The rearrangement links TRBV12-5 to TRBJ2-1, with TRBD2 matching 7 bases. The V segment lost 4 bases and the J segment 5 bases; nucleotides outside the gene matches: 8. CDR1 is LGHNT and CDR2 is FRNRAP in the germline V gene. This CDR3 contains 15 residues. The chain's CDR3 is CASGSSGKTHNEQFF. The CDR3 DNA follows: TGTGCTAGTGGTTCGAGCGGGAAAACACACAATGAGCAGTTCTTC.

This clone is a singleton in its sample. The chain employs TRBV11-2 and TRBJ2-7; D unclear. Germline values: CDR1 SGHAT, CDR2 FQNNGV. The CDR3 has 15 amino acids. V lost 0 bases to trimming and J lost 1 base, with 10 bases between them. The DNA for the CDR3 is TGTGCCAGCAGCTTAGATCTCGGCAGATCCTACGAGCAGTACTTC. Protein: CASSLDLGRSYEQYF.

The table lists this clone with a few counts. The chain joins TRBV12-5 to TRBJ1-2; 8 bases are a match to TRBD1. This CDR3 is built from 15 residues. Germline lookup yields CDR1 LGHNT and CDR2 FRNRAP. V shed 3 bases and J 7 bases; nucleotides not matched to a gene: 10. The CDR3 region is CASGLIQGAQAGYTF. In DNA, the CDR3 is TGTGCTAGTGGTTTAATTCAGGGGGCCCAGGCTGGCTACACCTTC.

The chain has TRBV18 and TRBJ2-7; 8 bases map to TRBD2. In germline, CDR1 is KGHSH, CDR2 LQKENI. This CDR3 has 14 residues. With V trimmed by 3 bases and J by 3 bases, 4 bases remained unmatched. The CDR3 reads CASSPMAGGYEQYF. CDR3 DNA sequence: TGTGCCAGCTCACCTATGGCGGGGGGCTACGAGCAGTACTTC.

V and J are TRBV2 and TRBJ1-1; a possible D gene is TRBD1 (5 bases). Germline CDR1 is SNHLY and CDR2 is FYNNEI. This CDR3 comprises 11 residues. V was clipped by 7 bases and J by 10 bases, with 13 bases between them. CDR3 bases: TGTGCCAGCAAAGACAGTGGGGGAGCTTTCTTT. Translating it yields CASKDSGGAFF.

The chain is built from TRBV4-3 and TRBJ1-1; maybe TRBD1 (5 bases). Germline V lookup: CDR1 LGHNA, CDR2 YSLEER. There are 14 residues in the CDR3. Trimming shortened V by 3 bases and J by 3 bases, and 11 bases separated the two germline ends. The DNA of the CDR3 is TGCGCCAGCAGCCAGACAGAGTCGGACACTGAAGCTTTCTTT. Translation gives CASSQTESDTEAFF.

This chain connects TRBV2 to TRBJ1-5; D unclear. The CDR3 has 15 amino acids. V gave up 6 bases and J gave up 0 bases, with 12 bases separating them. The germline V gene has CDR1 SNHLY and CDR2 FYNNEI. The CDR3 sequence is CASSPPRSSNQPQHF. CDR3 DNA: TGTGCCAGCAGCCCCCCCCGGAGTAGCAATCAGCCCCAGCATTTT. The complete variable domain, with remaining parts taken from reference TRBV2 and TRBJ1-5, reads EPEVTQTPSHQVTQMGQEVILRCVPISNHLYFYWYRQILGQKVEFLVSFYNNEISEKSEIFDDQFSVERPDGSNFTLKIRSTKLEDSAMYFCASSPPRSSNQPQHFGDGTRLSIL.

V is TRBV19 and J is TRBJ1-5, with no clear D. This CDR3 spans 15 amino acids. Deletions cut 1 base from V and 0 bases from J, with 7 bases between. Germline CDR1 reads LNHDA; CDR2 reads SQIVND (reference sequence). CDR3 sequence reads: CASSIAPYSNQPQHF. Written as DNA, the CDR3 is TGTGCCAGTAGTATAGCCCCATATAGCAATCAGCCCCAGCATTTT.

This clone is categorized as large. The J gene is TRBJ1-4, the V gene TRBV7-9; D is possibly TRBD1 (5 bases). With 0 bases removed from V and 7 bases from J, the gap between germline ends came to 12 bases. This CDR3 contains 15 residues. Germline CDR1 SEHNR, CDR2 FQNEAQ (reference sequence). CDR3 amino acids: CASSLARGESEKLFF. In DNA, the CDR3 is TGTGCCAGCAGCTTAGCTCGGGGGGAAAGTGAAAAACTGTTTTTT.

V is TRBV7-8 and J is TRBJ1-5, with a possible D match to TRBD1 (5 bases). V lost 5 bases and J 2 bases, leaving 13 bases between the germline ends. In germline, CDR1 is SGHVS, CDR2 FQNEAQ. There are 15 residues in the CDR3. The CDR3 DNA reads TGTGCCAGCAGCCTACGGGACGGCCGCAATCAGCCCCAGCATTTT. Its protein product is CASSLRDGRNQPQHF.

Note on this clone: Other nucleotide sequences from this sample produce the same CDR3. The gene calls are TRBV4-3 and TRBJ2-1; possible D gene TRBD2, 7 bases. The CDR3 contains 14 residues. Germline V gene sequence: CDR1 LGHNA, CDR2 YSLEER. The V gene lost 0 bases and the J gene lost 7 bases, with 10 bases spanning the gap. The CDR3 region has the DNA TGCGCCAGCAGCCAAGAGCGGGGGCGGAATGAGCAGTTCTTC. It specifies CASSQERGRNEQFF.

The chain couples TRBV7-2 to TRBJ2-1; D is possibly TRBD1 (5 bases). Germline V lookup: CDR1 SGHTA, CDR2 FQGNSA. The CDR3 loop spans 16 amino acids. Trimming left V 5 bases short and J 0 bases short, with 14 bases between. CDR3 coding DNA: TGTGCCAGCAGCGTCCAAGGGGTTGCCTCCTACAATGAGCAGTTCTTC. Its protein product is CASSVQGVASYNEQFF.

CDR3 sequence reads: CASSPFEPDSNQPQHF. CDR3 sequence (DNA): TGTGCCAGCTCCCCTTTCGAGCCGGATAGCAATCAGCCCCAGCATTTT. This chain uses TRBV2 with TRBJ1-5, with D uncertain. CDR1 and CDR2 from the germline V gene are SNHLY and FYNNEI. The CDR3 is made up of 16 amino acids. V gave up 8 bases and J gave up 0 bases, with 17 bases separating them. The full variable domain, rest sourced from reference TRBV2 and TRBJ1-5, is EPEVTQTPSHQVTQMGQEVILRCVPISNHLYFYWYRQILGQKVEFLVSFYNNEISEKSEIFDDQFSVERPDGSNFTLKIRSTKLEDSAMYFCASSPFEPDSNQPQHFGDGTRLSIL.

This clone was detected only a few times. The chain is built from TRBV7-3 and TRBJ2-3; no clear D gene. Germline-derived CDR1 and CDR2 are SGHTA and FQGTGA. V was shortened by 2 bases and J by 6 bases, with 12 bases between the two germline ends. This CDR3 contains 14 residues. This chain's CDR3 is CASSLSPFVDTQYF. The CDR3 nucleotides read TGTGCCAGCAGCTTATCCCCCTTCGTGGATACGCAGTATTTT.